This TCR beta chain was documented in a study of blood T cell repertoires in COVID-19. TCRdb keeps only in-frame clones here, not all; method: immunoSEQ multiplex PCR. Of under 300,000 clones listed, 85% to 90% were seen once; the top ten hold under 2.5%. The source material was PBMCs or T cells enriched from blood (not recorded which). This TCR derives from a woman aged 60-75 years in a cohort exposed to, infected with or recovered from COVID-19 (not recorded which).

CDR3 sequence reads: CASTLGLAGGYNEQFF. CDR3 nucleotide sequence: TGTGCCAGCACCCTGGGACTAGCGGGAGGTTACAATGAGCAGTTCTTC. This chain uses TRBV2 with TRBJ2-1, with TRBD2 identical over 15 bases. The germline V gene encodes CDR1 SNHLY and CDR2 FYNNEI. The CDR3 length is 16 residues. Unmatched junction bases numbered 5, after V lost 7 bases and J lost 4 bases.